This T cell receptor beta chain was captured in a study of response to subunit inactivated influenza vaccine. Points from the study as a whole: It was the authors' suggestion that each seasonal influenza vaccination recruits few new T cells.

TCRdb re-analysed the RT-PCR reads in MiXCR, keeping a single row per CDR3 protein. The profile covers around 710,000 distinct CDR3 sequences, with around 13% appearing a single time and 5.5% to 7% taken by the ten largest. This clonotype showed up just a few times. Its antigen is undetermined. CDR1 is SNHLY and CDR2 is FYNNEI in the germline V gene. The CDR3 runs 14 residues. The ends were cut back, 5 bases at V and 2 bases at J, with 11 bases in the middle. The rearrangement uses TRBV2 and TRBJ2-3; D remains ambiguous. This specimen was PBMCs from blood, taken 14 days before vaccination. This receptor was taken from a man aged 45-65 years who received an inactivated influenza vaccine. CDR3 protein: CASSSMSYTDTQYF. DNA of the CDR3: TGTGCCAGCAGTTCTATGTCTTACACAGATACGCAGTATTTT.